The next 32 T cell receptor beta chains were all read from a single sample in a study of identical twins. Using its own MiXCR run on the 5' RACE reads, TCRdb lists one record per CDR3 protein. This table holds about 890,000 distinct CDR3 sequences, roughly an eighth found once. This same sample was also taken into another study, of yellow fever vaccine responses in identical twins.

Sequenced material: PBMCs. These receptors originate from a woman between 18 and 30 years old in good health.

The chain joins TRBV12-3 or TRBV12-4 to TRBJ2-7, with 14 bases that match TRBD2. Trimming took 2 bases from V and 3 from J; bases not matched to a gene: 6. The CDR3 extends over 17 amino acids. Here the CDR3 DNA reads TGTGCCAGCAGTTTAAAGGGACTAGCGGGAGAAGGCTACGAGCAGTACTTC. Amino acid sequence: CASSLKGLAGEGYEQYF.

Only a few counts were recorded for this clonotype. The chain is built from TRBV29-1 and TRBJ2-7; TRBD2 aligns across 8 bases. CDR3 size: 18 residues. Germline V CDR1 and CDR2: SQVTM, ANQGSEA. V shed 3 bases, J shed 6 bases, and the junction held 22 bases outside the gene matches. The CDR3 loop is CSVETLTGVAGSQGEQYF. The CDR3 DNA is TGCAGCGTTGAGACGCTAACTGGAGTAGCGGGAAGTCAGGGCGAGCAGTACTTC.

The genes are TRBV3-1 and TRBJ2-1, with 7 bases aligning to TRBD1. Germline V gene sequence: CDR1 LGHDT, CDR2 YNNKEL (reference sequence). V was clipped by 4 bases and J by 0 bases; unmatched bases: 9. CDR3 length: 17 residues. The CDR3 DNA follows: TGTGCCAGCAGCCCACTTTTACAGGGGAGCTCCTACAATGAGCAGTTCTTC. Encoded protein: CASSPLLQGSSYNEQFF.

This clonotype showed up just once. Since a much larger clone is just one base distant, this may be a read error. The chain is built from TRBV7-6 and TRBJ2-5, with TRBD2 identical over 13 bases. This CDR3 has 16 amino acids. Trimming took 1 base from V and 3 from J; bases not matched to a gene: 2. Looked up from germline, CDR1 is SGHVS and CDR2 is FNYEAQ. As DNA, the CDR3 is TGTGCCAGCAGCTTAGAGGGACTAGCGGGAAAAGAGACCCAGTACTTC. This sequence encodes CASSLEGLAGKETQYF.

There are many counts of this clonotype. The chain employs TRBV5-1 and TRBJ1-1, with D maybe TRBD1 (5 bases). The ends were cut back, 0 bases at V and 10 bases at J, with 16 bases in the middle. The germline V gene encodes CDR1 SGHRS and CDR2 YFSETQ. This CDR3 region has 14 residues. The CDR3 DNA sequence: TGCGCCAGCAGCTTGGAAGTTTGGGGGAGCGGAGCTTTCTTT. It codes for CASSLEVWGSGAFF.

CDR3 sequence reads: CASSQDRTGGRAGELFF. The CDR3 DNA sequence: TGCGCCAGCAGCCAAGATCGAACAGGGGGCAGGGCCGGGGAGCTGTTTTTT. The chain joins TRBV4-1 to TRBJ2-2; 9 nucleotides agree with TRBD1. This CDR3 region has 17 residues. The V and J ends lost 0 bases and 6 bases, in that order; junction bases with no gene match: 8. The germline V gene has CDR1 MGHRA and CDR2 YSYEKL.

Only a few counts were recorded for this clonotype. The V gene is TRBV12-3 or TRBV12-4, the J gene TRBJ1-1; 9 bases agree with TRBD1. J lost 4 bases, V lost 5 bases, and 8 bases had no gene match. This CDR3 has 15 amino acids. The CDR3 DNA follows: TGTGCCAGCAGTAGGACAGGGGCCTCGATCACTGAAGCTTTCTTT. Its protein is CASSRTGASITEAFF.

The CDR3 sequence is CASSLGGRARQPQHF. The CDR3, as DNA: TGTGCCAGCAGTTTAGGAGGGAGGGCGCGGCAGCCCCAGCATTTT. The chain uses TRBV28 and TRBJ1-5; D call uncertain. Germline CDR1 and CDR2: MDHEN and SYDVKM. This CDR3 region has 15 residues. V gave up 2 bases and J gave up 7 bases, with 15 bases separating them.

The J gene is TRBJ1-5, the V gene TRBV2; D ambiguous. Germline loops: CDR1 SNHLY, CDR2 FYNNEI. The CDR3 extends over 15 amino acids. V was cut by 5 bases and J by 0 bases, with 11 bases left in between. CDR3 sequence: CASSPGLNSNQPQHF. CDR3 coding DNA: TGTGCCAGCAGTCCTGGGTTGAATAGCAATCAGCCCCAGCATTTT.

This clonotype came up a few times. The chain recombines TRBV12-3 or TRBV12-4 with TRBJ2-1; D is unresolved. The germline V and J ends were trimmed by 5 bases and 5 bases, with 10 bases remaining between them. There are 13 residues in the CDR3. In DNA, the CDR3 is TGTGCCAGCAGTACCTCGACGGACAATGAGCAGTTCTTC. As protein: CASSTSTDNEQFF.

In its sample, this clonotype was seen a few times. This chain links TRBV5-1 with TRBJ1-6; D not certain. The CDR3 sequence is 14 residues long. V was trimmed by 0 bases and J by 7 bases, leaving 8 bases between them. Germline values: CDR1 SGHRS, CDR2 YFSETQ. CDR3 DNA sequence: TGCGCCAGCAGCTTGGACAGACAAAATTCACCCCTCCACTTT. Translated, it gives CASSLDRQNSPLHF.

The chain combines TRBV27 with TRBJ1-5; D not certain. Germline values: CDR1 MNHEY, CDR2 SMNVEV (reference sequence). Deletions cut 2 bases from V and 5 bases from J, with 16 bases between. CDR3 size: 16 residues. The CDR3, as DNA: TGTGCCAGCAGTTTAAGGGTAGGGTTGAGTGATCAGCCCCAGCATTTT. Translated: CASSLRVGLSDQPQHF.

In this sample, this clonotype turned up a few times. The chain couples TRBV6-5 to TRBJ2-1; 7 positions agree with TRBD2. The J segment lost 3 bases and the V segment lost 0 bases, leaving 5 bases of the junction unmatched. Germline CDR1 MNHEY, CDR2 SVGAGI. The CDR3 is 16 residues long. The CDR3 DNA follows: TGTGCCAGCAGTTACTCGAGTGCTAGCGGCTACAATGAGCAGTTCTTC. Translating gives CASSYSSASGYNEQFF.

V usage is TRBV24-1 and J usage is TRBJ2-3; maybe TRBD2 (6 bases). V lost 2 bases to trimming and J lost 4 bases, with 12 bases between them. The germline V gene has CDR1 KGHDR and CDR2 SFDVKD. This CDR3 spans 15 amino acids. The CDR3 is CATSDSGGVPDTQYF. The CDR3 bases are TGTGCCACCAGTGATTCGGGCGGGGTTCCAGATACGCAGTATTTT.

The chain couples TRBV7-9 to TRBJ1-5; D gene unclear. This CDR3 is 17 amino acids long. Deletions cut 1 base from V and 0 bases from J, with 13 bases between. CDR1 SEHNR and CDR2 FQNEAQ come from the germline V gene (reference sequence). The CDR3 spells CASSLEGGHPSNQPQHF. In nucleotides, the CDR3 is TGTGCCAGCAGCTTAGAGGGAGGGCACCCTAGCAATCAGCCCCAGCATTTT.

J is TRBJ1-2 and V is TRBV18; D is uncertain. Trimming cost V 5 bases and J 8 bases, with 9 bases left between them. Germline CDR1 is KGHSH and CDR2 is LQKENI. CDR3 length: 11 amino acids. CDR3 sequence reads: CASSSYRGYTF. The CDR3 DNA is TGTGCCAGCTCATCGTATAGGGGCTACACCTTC. The full variable domain, in which reference TRBV18 and TRBJ1-2 provide the parts outside the CDR3, is NAGVMQNPRHLVRRRGQEARLRCSPMKGHSHVYWYRQLPEEGLKFMVYLQKENIIDESGMPKERFSAEFPKEGPSILRIQQVVRGDSAAYFCASSSYRGYTFGSGTRLTVV.

The CDR3 DNA sequence: TGTGCCAGCAGCCAAGCTGGGAGTCACTACAATGAGCAGTTCTTC. Amino acids: CASSQAGSHYNEQFF. The rearrangement joins TRBV7-9 to TRBJ2-1; a weak D match, TRBD2 (5 bases). Germline V gene lookup returns CDR1 SEHNR and CDR2 FQNEAQ (reference sequence). There are 15 residues in the CDR3. Trimming shortened V by 5 bases and J by 3 bases, and 14 bases separated the two germline ends. Full variable domain (outside the CDR3, taken from reference TRBV7-9 and TRBJ2-1): DTGVSQNPRHKITKRGQNVTFRCDPISEHNRLYWYRQTLGQGPEFLTYFQNEAQLEKSRLLSDRFSAERPKGSFSTLEIQRTEQGDSAMYLCASSQAGSHYNEQFFGPGTRLTVL.

This clonotype was detected only a few times. The CDR3 DNA reads as TGCGCCAGCAGCTTGGCTGACAGAGACTTCACTGAAGCTTTCTTT. Amino acids: CASSLADRDFTEAFF. The chain has TRBV5-1 and TRBJ1-1; D perhaps matches TRBD1 (5 bases). V lost 0 bases and J 4 bases, leaving 13 bases between the germline ends. Germline assignment: CDR1 SGHRS and CDR2 YFSETQ. The CDR3 consists of 15 residues.

This clonotype appeared many times. CDR3 residues: CASSAWPAGLSNSPLHF. The DNA of the CDR3 is TGTGCCAGCAGTGCTTGGCCGGCGGGACTCTCAAATTCACCCCTCCACTTT. The chain is built from TRBV12-3 or TRBV12-4 and TRBJ1-6; D possibly corresponds to TRBD1 (5 bases). The CDR3 contains 17 residues. V gave up 5 bases and J gave up 7 bases, with 21 bases separating them.

The rearrangement links TRBV6-1 to TRBJ2-4; D uncertain. The ends were cut back, 0 bases at V and 13 bases at J, with 13 bases in the middle. There are 13 residues in the CDR3. In germline, CDR1 is MNHNS, CDR2 SASEGT. The CDR3 bases are TGTGCCAGCAGTGAAGCCGCTTGGCCCGGACAGTACTTC. Amino acids: CASSEAAWPGQYF.

This clonotype has a count of ten or more. V gene TRBV9 combines with J gene TRBJ1-1; D possibly corresponds to TRBD1 (6 bases). Between the trimmed V and J ends, which lost 3 bases and 4 bases, there was a span of 13 bases. The CDR3 extends over 14 amino acids. Per the germline V gene, CDR1 is SGDLS and CDR2 is YYNGEE. CDR3 coding DNA: TGTGCCAGCAGCGACAGACAGGTGAGCACTGAAGCTTTCTTT. Translated: CASSDRQVSTEAFF.

This clonotype appeared a few times. The chain uses TRBV20-1 and TRBJ1-2, with TRBD1 matching over 7 bases. With V trimmed by 6 bases and J by 4 bases, 14 bases remained unmatched. The CDR3 is 15 amino acids. Germline CDR1 is DFQATT and CDR2 is SNEGSKA (reference sequence). The DNA of the CDR3 is TGCAGTGCCGAGACAGGGAACCCGGCGGGCTATGGCTACACCTTC. This gives the protein CSAETGNPAGYGYTF.

The J gene is TRBJ2-3, the V gene TRBV15; 15 positions agree with TRBD2. CDR3 length: 17 residues. Losses at the gene ends were 3 bases for V and 9 bases for J; bases not matched to a gene: 10. Germline loops: CDR1 LNHNV, CDR2 YYDKDF (reference sequence). CDR3 amino acids: CATSSLGLAGGPGTQYF. CDR3 coding DNA: TGTGCCACCAGCAGCCTCGGACTAGCGGGGGGGCCGGGGACGCAGTATTTT.

The chain is built from TRBV27 and TRBJ1-6; a possible D gene is TRBD1 (6 bases). Germline V gene lookup returns CDR1 MNHEY and CDR2 SMNVEV (reference sequence). V lost 3 bases and J 0 bases, leaving 9 bases between the germline ends. CDR3 length equals 16 residues. The chain's CDR3 is CASSLRGRSYNSPLHF. CDR3 in DNA: TGTGCCAGCAGTTTGCGGGGGCGCTCCTATAATTCACCCCTCCACTTT.

This clonotype came up a few times. The genes are TRBV12-3 or TRBV12-4 and TRBJ2-6, with a weak D call TRBD2 (5 bases). Trimming stripped 1 base from V and 4 bases from J, with 11 bases between. The length of the CDR3 is 16 residues. Written as DNA, the CDR3 is TGTGCCAGCAGTTTAGTACTAGGGTCCGGGGCCAACGTCCTGACTTTC. Translating it yields CASSLVLGSGANVLTF.

This clonotype was found a few times. This chain uses TRBV7-9 with TRBJ2-7; D gene ambiguous. The ends were cut back, 4 bases at V and 3 bases at J, with 19 bases in the middle. The CDR3 covers 16 residues. CDR1 is SEHNR, CDR2 FQNEAQ, per germline (reference sequence). As DNA, the CDR3 is TGTGCCAGCAGCTCGACCTTGGACCGAAAAGGCTACGAGCAGTACTTC. This translates into CASSSTLDRKGYEQYF.

The chain has TRBV20-1 and TRBJ2-5, with TRBD2 identical over 11 bases. The germline CDR1 and CDR2 sequences are DFQATT and SNEGSKA (reference sequence). With 0 bases clipped from V and 5 bases from J, the junction kept 5 bases outside the gene matches. This CDR3 comprises 15 residues. The CDR3 spells CSARDPASGRETQYF. The CDR3 DNA reads as TGCAGTGCTAGAGATCCGGCTAGCGGGAGGGAGACCCAGTACTTC.

This clonotype was seen repeatedly, ten times or more. The gene calls are TRBV6-5 and TRBJ2-3, with D tentatively TRBD1 (6 bases). CDR1 MNHEY and CDR2 SVGAGI come from the germline V gene. V shed 8 bases and J shed 2 bases, with 8 bases lying between them. The CDR3 extends over 12 amino acids. The CDR3 reads CASGQSTDTQYF. The CDR3 coding sequence is TGTGCCAGCGGACAGTCCACAGATACGCAGTATTTT.

This clonotype was found a few times. The rearrangement joins TRBV10-3 to TRBJ1-4, with 9 bases identical to TRBD1. There are 14 residues in the CDR3. The V segment lost 10 bases and the J segment 7 bases; nucleotides outside the gene matches: 10. Germline CDR1 and CDR2: ENHRY and SYGVKD. CDR3 amino acids: CATYPGTGSEKLFF. DNA of the CDR3: TGTGCCACCTACCCCGGGACAGGGAGTGAAAAACTGTTTTTT.

The chain recombines TRBV3-1 with TRBJ1-2; 7 bases line up with TRBD1. The CDR3 is made up of 13 amino acids. Germline V lookup: CDR1 LGHDT, CDR2 YNNKEL (reference sequence). V lost 1 base, J lost 7 bases, and 3 bases stayed unmatched. The CDR3 DNA is TGTGCCAGCAGCCAAGGGCACAGGGGTGGCTACACCTTC. Translating gives CASSQGHRGGYTF. Combining the CDR3 with reference TRBV3-1 and TRBJ1-2 gives the whole variable domain DTAVSQTPKYLVTQMGNDKSIKCEQNLGHDTMYWYKQDSKKFLKIMFSYNNKELIINETVPNRFSPKSPDKAHLNLHINSLELGDSAVYFCASSQGHRGGYTFGSGTRLTVV.

V and J are TRBV2 and TRBJ2-1; D not certain. The germline V and J ends were trimmed by 4 bases and 8 bases, with 18 bases remaining between them. Per germline, CDR1 SNHLY and CDR2 FYNNEI. The CDR3 has 15 residues. DNA of the CDR3: TGTGCCAGCAGTGTATCACTCCAAACAACCCATGAGCAGTTCTTC. Translation: CASSVSLQTTHEQFF.

The rearrangement links TRBV5-1 to TRBJ1-4; D remains ambiguous. The CDR3 contains 16 residues. Per germline, CDR1 SGHRS and CDR2 YFSETQ. V was clipped by 0 bases and J by 5 bases, with 14 bases between them. CDR3 protein: CASSLESTVENEKLFF. In nucleotides, the CDR3 is TGCGCCAGCAGCTTGGAAAGTACCGTTGAGAATGAAAAACTGTTTTTT.